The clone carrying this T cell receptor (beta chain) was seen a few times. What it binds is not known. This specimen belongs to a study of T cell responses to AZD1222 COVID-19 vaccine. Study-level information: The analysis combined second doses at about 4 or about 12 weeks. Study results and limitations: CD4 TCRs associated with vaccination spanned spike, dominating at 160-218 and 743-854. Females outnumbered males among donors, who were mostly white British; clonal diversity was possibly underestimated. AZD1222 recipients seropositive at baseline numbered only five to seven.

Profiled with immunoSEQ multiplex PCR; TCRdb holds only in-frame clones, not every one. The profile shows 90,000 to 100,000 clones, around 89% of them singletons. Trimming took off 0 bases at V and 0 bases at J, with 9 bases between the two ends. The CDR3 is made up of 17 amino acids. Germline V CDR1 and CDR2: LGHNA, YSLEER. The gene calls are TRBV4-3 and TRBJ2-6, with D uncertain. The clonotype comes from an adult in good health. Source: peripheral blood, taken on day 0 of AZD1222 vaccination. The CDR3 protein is CASSQDMAFSGANVLTF. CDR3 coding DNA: TGCGCCAGCAGCCAAGATATGGCATTCTCTGGGGCCAACGTCCTGACTTTC.